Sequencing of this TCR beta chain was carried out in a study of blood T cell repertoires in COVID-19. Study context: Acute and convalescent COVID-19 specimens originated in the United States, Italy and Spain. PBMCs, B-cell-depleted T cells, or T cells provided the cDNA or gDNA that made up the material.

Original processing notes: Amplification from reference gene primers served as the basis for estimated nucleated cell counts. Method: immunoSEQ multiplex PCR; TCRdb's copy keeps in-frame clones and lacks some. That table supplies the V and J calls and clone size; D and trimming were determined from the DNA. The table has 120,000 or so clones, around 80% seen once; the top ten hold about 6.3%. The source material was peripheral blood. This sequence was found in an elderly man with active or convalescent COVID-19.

In nucleotides, the CDR3 is TGCGCCAGCAGCTGGGGGCAAGGGGGACGGGACACTGAAGCTTTCTTT. Its translation is CASSWGQGGRDTEAFF. V usage is TRBV5-1 and J usage is TRBJ1-1; D possibly corresponds to TRBD1 (6 bases). The CDR3 is 16 amino acids. Germline CDR1 is SGHRS and CDR2 is YFSETQ. Trimming took 3 bases from V and 3 from J, leaving 18 bases between them.